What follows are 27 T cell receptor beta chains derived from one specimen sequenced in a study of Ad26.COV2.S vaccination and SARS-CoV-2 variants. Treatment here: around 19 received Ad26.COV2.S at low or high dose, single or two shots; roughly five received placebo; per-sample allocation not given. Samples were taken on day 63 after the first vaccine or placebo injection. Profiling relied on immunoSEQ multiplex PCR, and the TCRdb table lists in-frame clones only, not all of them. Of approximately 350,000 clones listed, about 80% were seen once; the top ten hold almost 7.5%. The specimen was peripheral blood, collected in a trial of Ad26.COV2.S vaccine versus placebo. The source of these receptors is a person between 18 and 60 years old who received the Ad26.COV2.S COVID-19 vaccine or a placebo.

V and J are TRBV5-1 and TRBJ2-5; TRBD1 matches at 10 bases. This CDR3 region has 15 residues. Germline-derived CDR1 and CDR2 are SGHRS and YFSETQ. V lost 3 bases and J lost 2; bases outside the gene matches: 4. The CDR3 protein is CASSSGQGLQETQYF. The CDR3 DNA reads TGCGCCAGCAGCTCGGGACAGGGGCTACAAGAGACCCAGTACTTC.

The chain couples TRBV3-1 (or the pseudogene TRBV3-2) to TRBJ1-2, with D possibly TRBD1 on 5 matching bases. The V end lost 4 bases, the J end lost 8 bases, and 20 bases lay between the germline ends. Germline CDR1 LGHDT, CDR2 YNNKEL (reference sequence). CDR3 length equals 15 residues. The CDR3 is CASSPLAGGRGGYTF. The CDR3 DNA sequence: TGTGCCAGCAGCCCCCTCGCGGGGGGTCGGGGGGGCTACACCTTC.

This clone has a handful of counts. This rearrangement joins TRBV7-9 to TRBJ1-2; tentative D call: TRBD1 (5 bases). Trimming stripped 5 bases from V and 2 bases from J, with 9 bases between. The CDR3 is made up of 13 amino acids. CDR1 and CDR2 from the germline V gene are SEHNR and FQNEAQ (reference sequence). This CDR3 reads CASSPGWNYGYTF. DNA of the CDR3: TGTGCCAGCAGCCCAGGGTGGAACTATGGCTACACCTTC.

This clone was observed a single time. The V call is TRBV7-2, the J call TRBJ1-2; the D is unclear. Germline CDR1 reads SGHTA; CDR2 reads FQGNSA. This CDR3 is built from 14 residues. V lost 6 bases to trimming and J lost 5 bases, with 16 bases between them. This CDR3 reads CASSLAGRPYGYTF. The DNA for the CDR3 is TGTGCCAGCAGTCTCGCCGGACGGCCTTATGGCTACACCTTC. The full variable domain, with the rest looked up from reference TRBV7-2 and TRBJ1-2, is GAGVSQSPSNKVTEKGKDVELRCDPISGHTALYWYRQSLGQGLEFLIYFQGNSAPDKSGLPSDRFSAERTGGSVSTLTIQRTQQEDSAVYLCASSLAGRPYGYTFGSGTRLTVV.

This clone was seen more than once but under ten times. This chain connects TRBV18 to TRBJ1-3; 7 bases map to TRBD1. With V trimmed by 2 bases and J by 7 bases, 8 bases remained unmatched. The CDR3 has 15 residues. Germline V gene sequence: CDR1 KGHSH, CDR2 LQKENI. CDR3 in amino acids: CASSPATGFGNTIYF. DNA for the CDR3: TGTGCCAGCTCACCAGCGACAGGGTTCGGGAACACCATATATTTT.

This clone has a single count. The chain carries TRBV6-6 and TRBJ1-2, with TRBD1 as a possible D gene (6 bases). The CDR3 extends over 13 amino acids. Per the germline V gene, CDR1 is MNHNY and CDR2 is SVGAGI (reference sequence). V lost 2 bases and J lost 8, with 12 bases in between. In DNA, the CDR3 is TGTGCCAGCAGTTACATGGGGGCGGAAGGCTACACCTTC. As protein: CASSYMGAEGYTF.

CDR3 protein: CASSSILTMGGYTF. The CDR3 DNA is TGTGCCAGCAGCTCGATTTTAACTATGGGGGGCTACACCTTC. This chain joins TRBV9 and TRBJ1-2; D is ambiguous. Trimming took 4 bases from V and 8 from J, leaving 18 bases between them. The germline CDR1 and CDR2 sequences are SGDLS and YYNGEE. CDR3 length: 14 amino acids. Filled out from reference TRBV9 and TRBJ1-2, the complete variable domain reads DSGVTQTPKHLITATGQRVTLRCSPRSGDLSVYWYQQSLDQGLQFLIQYYNGEERAKGNILERFSAQQFPDLHSELNLSSLELGDSALYFCASSSILTMGGYTFGSGTRLTVV.

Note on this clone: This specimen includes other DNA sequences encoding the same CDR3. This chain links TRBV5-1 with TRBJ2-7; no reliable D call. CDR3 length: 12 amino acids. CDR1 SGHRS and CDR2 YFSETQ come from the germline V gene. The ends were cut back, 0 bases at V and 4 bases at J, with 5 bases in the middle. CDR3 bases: TGCGCCAGCAGCTTGGGGGGTTACGAGCAGTACTTC. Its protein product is CASSLGGYEQYF.

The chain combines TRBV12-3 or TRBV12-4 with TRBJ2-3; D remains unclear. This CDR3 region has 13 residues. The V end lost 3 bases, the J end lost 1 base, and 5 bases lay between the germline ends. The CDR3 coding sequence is TGTGCCAGCAGTTTTCAGGGCACAGATACGCAGTATTTT. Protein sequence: CASSFQGTDTQYF.

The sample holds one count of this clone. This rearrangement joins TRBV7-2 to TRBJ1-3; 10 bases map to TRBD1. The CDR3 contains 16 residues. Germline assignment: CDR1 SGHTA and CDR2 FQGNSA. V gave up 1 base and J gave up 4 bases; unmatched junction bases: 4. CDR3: CASSLGGTGAGNTIYF. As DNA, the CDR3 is TGTGCCAGCAGCTTAGGAGGGACAGGGGCAGGAAACACCATATATTTT.

As DNA, the CDR3 is TGTGCCAGCAGTTTTCGCATGGGATCTGGAAACACCATATATTTT. This sequence encodes CASSFRMGSGNTIYF. V usage is TRBV27 and J usage is TRBJ1-3, with D uncertain. The germline gives CDR1 MNHEY, CDR2 SMNVEV (reference sequence). The V and J ends lost 3 bases and 1 base respectively, with 10 bases between them. This CDR3 comprises 15 residues.

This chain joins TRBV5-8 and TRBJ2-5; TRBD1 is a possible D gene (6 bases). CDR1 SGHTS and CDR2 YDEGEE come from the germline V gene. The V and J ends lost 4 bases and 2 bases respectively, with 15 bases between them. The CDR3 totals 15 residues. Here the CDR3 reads CASSPRDTAQETQYF. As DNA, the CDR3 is TGTGCCAGCAGCCCTAGGGACACCGCTCAAGAGACCCAGTACTTC.

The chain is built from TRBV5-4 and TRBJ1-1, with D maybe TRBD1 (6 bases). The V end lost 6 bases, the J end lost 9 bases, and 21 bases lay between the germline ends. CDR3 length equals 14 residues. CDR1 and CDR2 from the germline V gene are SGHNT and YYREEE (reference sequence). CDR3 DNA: TGTGCCAGCACTCCTGTGGGGGCGGAAAACCAAGCTTTCTTT. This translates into CASTPVGAENQAFF.

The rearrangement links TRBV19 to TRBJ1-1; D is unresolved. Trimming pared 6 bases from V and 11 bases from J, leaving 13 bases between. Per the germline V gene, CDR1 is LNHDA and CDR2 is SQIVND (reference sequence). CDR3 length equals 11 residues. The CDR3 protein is CASRQRDSAFF. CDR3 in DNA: TGTGCCAGTAGGCAACGGGATTCGGCTTTCTTT. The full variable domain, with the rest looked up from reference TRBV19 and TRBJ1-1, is DGGITQSPKYLFRKEGQNVTLSCEQNLNHDAMYWYRQDPGQGLRLIYYSQIVNDFQKGDIAEGYSVSREKKESFPLTVTSAQKNPTAFYLCASRQRDSAFFGQGTRLTVV.

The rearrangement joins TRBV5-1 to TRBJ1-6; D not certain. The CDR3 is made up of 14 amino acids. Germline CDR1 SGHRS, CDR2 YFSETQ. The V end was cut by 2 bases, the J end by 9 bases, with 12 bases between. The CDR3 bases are TGCGCCAGCAGCTTAACAAGGATGGGTTCACCCCTCCACTTT. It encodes CASSLTRMGSPLHF.

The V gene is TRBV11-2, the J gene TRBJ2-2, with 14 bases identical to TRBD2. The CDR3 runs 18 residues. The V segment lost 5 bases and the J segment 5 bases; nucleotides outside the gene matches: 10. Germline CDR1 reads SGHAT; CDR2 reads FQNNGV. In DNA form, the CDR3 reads TGTGCCAGCAGCCCGAGAGGACTAGCGGGGGGCCGAACCGGGGAGCTGTTTTTT. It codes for CASSPRGLAGGRTGELFF.

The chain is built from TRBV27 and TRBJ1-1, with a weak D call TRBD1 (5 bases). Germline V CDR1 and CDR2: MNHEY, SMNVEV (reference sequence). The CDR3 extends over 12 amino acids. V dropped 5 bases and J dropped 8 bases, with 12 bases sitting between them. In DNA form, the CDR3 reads TGTGCCAGCAGTCCCCGGGGGATGGAAGCTTTCTTT. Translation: CASSPRGMEAFF.

The CDR3 sequence is CASSFRGRGDTGELFF. CDR3 bases: TGTGCCAGCAGCTTCAGGGGGCGTGGAGACACCGGGGAGCTGTTTTTT. The chain combines TRBV7-3 with TRBJ2-2, with 8 bases that match TRBD1. V shed 3 bases and J 3 bases; nucleotides not matched to a gene: 6. This CDR3 is built from 16 residues. CDR1 and CDR2 from the germline V gene are SGHTA and FQGTGA.

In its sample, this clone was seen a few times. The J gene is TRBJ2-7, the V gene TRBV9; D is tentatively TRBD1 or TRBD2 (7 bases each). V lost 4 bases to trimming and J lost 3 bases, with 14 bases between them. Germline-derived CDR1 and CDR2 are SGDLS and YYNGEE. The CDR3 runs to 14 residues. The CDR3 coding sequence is TGTGCCAGCAGCCGTACCAGGGGGGGCTACGAGCAGTACTTC. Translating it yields CASSRTRGGYEQYF.

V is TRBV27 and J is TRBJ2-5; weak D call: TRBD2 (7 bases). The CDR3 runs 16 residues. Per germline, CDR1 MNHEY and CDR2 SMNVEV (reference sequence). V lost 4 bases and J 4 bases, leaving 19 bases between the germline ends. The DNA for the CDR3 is TGTGCCAGCAGTTACCTAGGGGGGGCTAGGATAGAGACCCAGTACTTC. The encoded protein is CASSYLGGARIETQYF.

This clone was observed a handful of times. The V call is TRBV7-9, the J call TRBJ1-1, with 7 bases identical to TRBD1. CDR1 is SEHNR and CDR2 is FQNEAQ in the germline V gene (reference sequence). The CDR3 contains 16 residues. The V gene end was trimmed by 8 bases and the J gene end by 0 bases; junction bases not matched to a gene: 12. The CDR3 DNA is TGTGCCAGCCTCCGCCAGGGGGTTGTGATGAACACTGAAGCTTTCTTT. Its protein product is CASLRQGVVMNTEAFF.

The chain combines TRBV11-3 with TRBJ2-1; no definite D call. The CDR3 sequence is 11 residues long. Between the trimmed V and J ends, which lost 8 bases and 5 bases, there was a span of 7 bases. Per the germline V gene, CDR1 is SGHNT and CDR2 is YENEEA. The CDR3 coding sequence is TGTGCCAGCCTGGGAAACAATGAGCAGTTCTTC. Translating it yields CASLGNNEQFF.

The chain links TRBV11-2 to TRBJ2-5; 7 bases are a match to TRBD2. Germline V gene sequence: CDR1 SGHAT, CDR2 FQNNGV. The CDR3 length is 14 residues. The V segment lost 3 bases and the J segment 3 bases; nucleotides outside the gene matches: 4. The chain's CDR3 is CASSFGGGEETQYF. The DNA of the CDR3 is TGTGCCAGCAGCTTTGGCGGGGGAGAAGAGACCCAGTACTTC.

CDR3 in DNA: TGTGCCAGCAGCCTACCGCAGTCGGGAGGCTACGAGCAGTACTTC. Its translation is CASSLPQSGGYEQYF. The rearrangement links TRBV11-3 to TRBJ2-7; 7 bases line up with TRBD2. J lost 3 bases, V lost 5 bases, and 10 bases had no gene match. In germline, CDR1 is SGHNT, CDR2 YENEEA. The CDR3 covers 15 residues.

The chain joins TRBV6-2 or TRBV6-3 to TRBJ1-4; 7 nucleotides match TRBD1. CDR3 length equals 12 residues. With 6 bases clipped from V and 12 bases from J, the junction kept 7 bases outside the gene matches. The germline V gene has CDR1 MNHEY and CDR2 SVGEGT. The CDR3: CASSRATGELFF. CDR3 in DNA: TGTGCCAGCAGCCGGGCCACAGGGGAACTGTTTTTT.

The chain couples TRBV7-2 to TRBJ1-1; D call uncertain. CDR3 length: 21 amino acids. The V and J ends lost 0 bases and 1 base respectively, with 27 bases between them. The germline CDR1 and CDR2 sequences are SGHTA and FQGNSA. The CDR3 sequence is CASSLARYRTIQILSNTEAFF. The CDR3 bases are TGTGCCAGCAGCTTAGCCCGCTACCGAACCATCCAGATTTTATCGAACACTGAAGCTTTCTTT. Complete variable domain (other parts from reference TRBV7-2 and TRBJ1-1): GAGVSQSPSNKVTEKGKDVELRCDPISGHTALYWYRQSLGQGLEFLIYFQGNSAPDKSGLPSDRFSAERTGGSVSTLTIQRTQQEDSAVYLCASSLARYRTIQILSNTEAFFGQGTRLTVV.

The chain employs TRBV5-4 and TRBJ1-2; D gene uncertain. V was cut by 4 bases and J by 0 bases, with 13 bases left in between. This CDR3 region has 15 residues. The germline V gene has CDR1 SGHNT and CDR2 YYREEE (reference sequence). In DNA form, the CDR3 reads TGTGCCAGCAGCGTCGGTGGACGAACTAACTATGGCTACACCTTC. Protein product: CASSVGGRTNYGYTF.